The 9 T cell receptor beta chains below all came from one sample that was sequenced in a study of T cell responses to AZD1222 COVID-19 vaccine. Data came from immunoSEQ multiplex PCR; TCRdb stores just in-frame clones and leaves some out. Counted here are about 100,000 clones, 75% to 90% occurring once; the ten biggest clones make up 18%. The sample in question was peripheral blood, obtained on day 0 of AZD1222 vaccination. The receptors stem from an adult in good health.

The chain is built from TRBV27 and TRBJ2-5; 9 positions agree with TRBD2. V lost 2 bases and J lost 2; bases outside the gene matches: 3. Germline CDR1 and CDR2: MNHEY and SMNVEV (reference sequence). The CDR3 is made up of 15 amino acids. The CDR3 region is CASSLAGGPQETQYF. The CDR3 bases are TGTGCCAGCAGTTTAGCGGGGGGGCCACAAGAGACCCAGTACTTC.

On this clone itself: The final CDR3 position lacks the conserved phenylalanine or tryptophan, pointing to a likely read error. The chain employs TRBV20-1 and TRBJ1-6, with no clear D. Per the germline V gene, CDR1 is DFQATT and CDR2 is SNEGSKA (reference sequence). Trimming left V 7 bases short and J 9 bases short, with 4 bases between. The CDR3 is 9 amino acids. The CDR3 DNA follows: TGCAGTGATTTTTCACCCCTCCACCTT. Translated, it gives CSDFSPLHL.

V gene TRBV5-8 combines with J gene TRBJ2-7, with 10 bases identical to TRBD1. J lost 3 bases, V lost 2 bases, and 5 bases had no gene match. Germline values: CDR1 SGHTS, CDR2 YDEGEE. CDR3 length equals 15 residues. In DNA, the CDR3 is TGTGCCAGCAGCTTCGCGACAGGGGGCGGCTACGAGCAGTACTTC. Translated, it gives CASSFATGGGYEQYF.

J is TRBJ1-2 and V is TRBV2; 7 bases agree with TRBD1. Germline V CDR1 and CDR2: SNHLY, FYNNEI. The CDR3 runs to 14 residues. Germline trimming cut 9 bases from V and 3 bases from J; bases unmatched to any gene: 10. The CDR3 loop reads CARTRRGLDYGYTF. The CDR3 coding sequence is TGTGCCAGGACAAGGAGGGGGCTGGACTATGGCTACACCTTC.

This chain joins TRBV5-8 and TRBJ1-1, with D perhaps matching TRBD1 (5 bases). This CDR3 is 13 amino acids long. Germline assignment: CDR1 SGHTS and CDR2 YDEGEE. V shed 4 bases and J shed 5 bases, with 12 bases lying between them. This chain's CDR3 is CASSPGWGTEAFF. CDR3 DNA sequence: TGTGCCAGCAGCCCAGGATGGGGGACTGAAGCTTTCTTT.

This chain links TRBV19 with TRBJ2-7; D is undetermined. The CDR3 spans 15 residues. Deletions cut 1 base from V and 3 bases from J, with 13 bases between. The germline CDR1 and CDR2 sequences are LNHDA and SQIVND (reference sequence). The CDR3 DNA follows: TGTGCCAGTAGTATAGCGTTAGGTTTCGGCTACGAGCAGTACTTC. This translates into CASSIALGFGYEQYF.

The chain is built from TRBV15 and TRBJ1-4, with TRBD1 identical over 10 bases. V gave up 4 bases and J gave up 7 bases; unmatched junction bases: 6. This CDR3 has 15 amino acids. Germline V gene sequence: CDR1 LNHNV, CDR2 YYDKDF (reference sequence). The CDR3 here is CATSKGQGSVEKLFF. CDR3 nucleotides: TGTGCCACCAGCAAGGGACAGGGGAGCGTTGAAAAACTGTTTTTT.

Comment on this clone: Sequence at one end of the junction differs from germline and may be a read error. The V gene is TRBV6-1, the J gene TRBJ2-6, with TRBD1 matching 7 bases. Germline V lookup: CDR1 MNHNS, CDR2 SASEGT. This CDR3 has 15 residues. CDR3 sequence reads: CASSDRGNGANILTF. CDR3 nucleotide sequence: TGTGCCAGCAGTGACAGGGGGAACGGGGCCAACATCCTGACTTTC.

This chain joins TRBV9 and TRBJ1-1; the D is unclear. Germline V gene lookup returns CDR1 SGDLS and CDR2 YYNGEE. The CDR3 loop spans 13 amino acids. V lost 4 bases and J lost 2, with 9 bases in between. CDR3 loop: CASSPRSNTEAFF. CDR3 coding DNA: TGTGCCAGCAGCCCTAGGAGTAACACTGAAGCTTTCTTT.